This T cell receptor beta chain was captured in a study of cytomegalovirus exposure and HLA in healthy donors. Whole-study findings and limits: Some 17,000 TCR beta sequences were associated with HLA alleles at 0.05 false discovery rate in a later analysis.

Turning to this clone: Its matching antigen is unknown.

Use of 60 Vbeta and 13 Jbeta primers characterized the PCR. The assay was immunoSEQ multiplex PCR, and TCRdb's table has in-frame clones only and misses some. The table lists approximately 100,000 clones, 79% of them singletons. Looked up from germline, CDR1 is MNHEY and CDR2 is SMNVEV (reference sequence). The CDR3 spans 16 residues. This sequence was found in a female donor in good health and CMV-seropositive. Source material: PBMCs. This chain connects TRBV27 to TRBJ2-5; 10 positions agree with TRBD1. The DNA end favors TRBJ2-7, so the J call may be wrong. CDR3 DNA: TGTGCCAGCAGTTCCTTTGGACAGGGGGGTCCCTACGAGCAGTACTTC. Its translation: CASSSFGQGGPYEQYF.